A single sample gave rise to the 10 T cell receptor beta chains below, sequenced in a study of blood T cell repertoires in COVID-19. Sequencing used immunoSEQ multiplex PCR; TCRdb keeps in-frame clones, though not all of them. The sample holds 250,000 or so clones, around 93% seen once. The sample taken for sequencing was PBMCs or T cells enriched from blood (not recorded which). Every receptor here comes from a human donor in a cohort exposed to, infected with or recovered from COVID-19 (not recorded which). The donor label of this sample is uncertain.

The chain is built from TRBV13 and TRBJ2-3, with TRBD2 matching 8 bases. J gave up 2 bases and V 2 bases, and 3 bases lay outside the gene matches. The CDR3 spans 15 residues. Germline V gives CDR1 PRHDT, CDR2 FYEKMQ (reference sequence). The CDR3 loop is CASSLSGGFTDTQYF. CDR3 nucleotide sequence: TGTGCCAGCAGCTTAAGCGGGGGATTCACAGATACGCAGTATTTT.

This chain joins TRBV29-1 and TRBJ2-1; 7 bases are shared with TRBD2. J was trimmed by 0 bases and V by 3 bases; bases with no gene match: 5. Germline assignment: CDR1 SQVTM and CDR2 ANQGSEA. CDR3 length equals 15 residues. CDR3 region: CSVDGGFRSYNEQFF. CDR3 bases: TGCAGCGTTGACGGGGGGTTCCGCTCCTACAATGAGCAGTTCTTC.

This sequence joins TRBV15 and TRBJ1-1; no clear D gene. Germline CDR1 LNHNV, CDR2 YYDKDF (reference sequence). Trimming cost V 0 bases and J 4 bases, with 9 bases left between them. The CDR3 totals 14 residues. CDR3 sequence: CATSRDTSLTEAFF. CDR3 in DNA: TGTGCCACCAGCAGAGATACTTCCCTCACTGAAGCTTTCTTT.

The chain couples TRBV4-1 to TRBJ2-5; 12 positions agree with TRBD2. This CDR3 contains 16 residues. The V segment lost 2 bases and the J segment 5 bases; nucleotides outside the gene matches: 6. The germline V gene encodes CDR1 MGHRA and CDR2 YSYEKL. CDR3 bases: TGCGCCAGCAGCCAAACGCTAGCGGGGGGGCTGGAGACCCAGTACTTC. It codes for CASSQTLAGGLETQYF.

This sequence joins TRBV14 and TRBJ2-2; D perhaps matches TRBD1 (6 bases). CDR1 SGHDN and CDR2 FVKESK come from the germline V gene. This CDR3 region has 15 residues. The V end was cut by 4 bases, the J end by 6 bases, with 15 bases between. CDR3 coding DNA: TGTGCCAGCAGCCGGAACAGGGTTTTGTCCGGGGAGCTGTTTTTT. Translated, it gives CASSRNRVLSGELFF.

The rearrangement joins TRBV9 to TRBJ1-3, with 8 bases matching TRBD1. Looked up from germline, CDR1 is SGDLS and CDR2 is YYNGEE. The CDR3 has 15 amino acids. Germline trimming cut 4 bases from V and 2 bases from J; bases unmatched to any gene: 5. CDR3 sequence reads: CASSLDRGTGNTIYF. The CDR3 DNA sequence: TGTGCCAGCAGCCTCGACAGGGGTACTGGAAACACCATATATTTT.

This clone appeared once. The chain is built from TRBV6-5 and TRBJ1-6; D remains unclear. The germline V gene encodes CDR1 MNHEY and CDR2 SVGAGI. This CDR3 has 13 amino acids. With 3 bases removed from V and 9 bases from J, the gap between germline ends came to 9 bases. This CDR3 reads CASSYGQTSPLHF. Here the CDR3 DNA reads TGTGCCAGCAGTTATGGGCAGACTTCACCCCTCCACTTT.

The V gene is TRBV5-1, the J gene TRBJ1-1; D is unresolved. CDR1 is SGHRS, CDR2 YFSETQ, per germline. Trimming left V 2 bases short and J 1 base short, with 9 bases between. The CDR3 is made up of 14 amino acids. The CDR3 reads CASSFRVGNTEAFF. CDR3 in DNA: TGCGCCAGCAGCTTCCGGGTCGGGAACACTGAAGCTTTCTTT.

The chain is built from TRBV7-2 and TRBJ1-1; D is unresolved. The CDR3 has 13 residues. V was pared by 6 bases and J by 5 bases, with 13 bases between. Germline V lookup: CDR1 SGHTA, CDR2 FQGNSA. CDR3 amino acids: CASSFTLVTEAFF. The DNA for the CDR3 is TGTGCCAGCAGTTTCACCTTAGTGACTGAAGCTTTCTTT.

The rearrangement uses TRBV6-2 or TRBV6-3 and TRBJ1-2; a possible D gene is TRBD1 (6 bases). The CDR3 is made up of 13 amino acids. Germline V lookup: CDR1 MNHEY, CDR2 SVGEGT. The ends were cut back, 5 bases at V and 4 bases at J, with 11 bases in the middle. The CDR3 DNA reads TGTGCCAGCAGTAAACCGGACAGCTATGGCTACACCTTC. Translating it yields CASSKPDSYGYTF.